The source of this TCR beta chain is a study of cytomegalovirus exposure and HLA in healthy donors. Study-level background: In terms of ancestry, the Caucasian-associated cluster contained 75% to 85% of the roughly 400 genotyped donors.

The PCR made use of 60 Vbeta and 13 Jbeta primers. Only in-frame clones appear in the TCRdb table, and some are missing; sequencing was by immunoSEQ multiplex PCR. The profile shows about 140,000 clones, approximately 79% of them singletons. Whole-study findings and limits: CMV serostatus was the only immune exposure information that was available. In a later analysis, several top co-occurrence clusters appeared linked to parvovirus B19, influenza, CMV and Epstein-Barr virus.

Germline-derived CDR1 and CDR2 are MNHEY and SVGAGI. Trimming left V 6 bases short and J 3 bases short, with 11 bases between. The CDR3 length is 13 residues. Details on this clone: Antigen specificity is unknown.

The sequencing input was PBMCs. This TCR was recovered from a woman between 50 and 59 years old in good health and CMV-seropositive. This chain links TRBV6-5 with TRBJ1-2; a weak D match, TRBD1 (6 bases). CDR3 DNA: TGTGCCAGCAGCCAACAGGGCCACTATGGCTACACCTTC. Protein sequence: CASSQQGHYGYTF.